These T cell receptor beta chains were read from a single sample in a study of a mutant IDH1 vaccine in newly diagnosed glioma. The antigens these receptors bind are not known. Method: immunoSEQ multiplex PCR; TCRdb's copy keeps in-frame clones and lacks some. The sample includes 30,000 to 40,000 clones, 75% to 95% of them seen just once. Sequencing was performed on PBMCs, taken from a glioma patient whose treatment included an IDH1 peptide vaccine. The receptors here all came from a woman aged 40 to 49 with glioma. CDR3s include the opening cysteine and the closing phenylalanine or tryptophan.

>TRBJ1-2|TRBV4-3
CASSQGTPRGYGYTF
>TRBJ2-1|TRBV15
CATSRDFRGGGYEQFF
>TRBJ1-1|TRBV30
CAWSAQGNTEAFF
>TRBJ2-5|TRBV7-9
CASGSGRVPIAQETQYF
>TRBJ2-1|TRBV2
CASSGTETYNEQFF
>TRBJ1-1|TRBV27
CASSLTDFGGERAEAFF
>TRBJ1-2|TRBV6-5
CASSLPEGKYTF
>TRBJ1-1|TRBV29-1
CSVIELNTEAFF
>TRBJ2-5|TRBV2
CASTFGGQETQYF
>TRBJ1-1|TRBV10-3
CAITVDTLNTEAFF
>TRBJ1-1|TRBV18
CASSPGPSNTEAFF
>TRBJ2-7|TRBV5-4
CASSSPPREQYF
>TRBJ2-3|TRBV6-1
CASSEGRADTQYF
>TRBJ1-2|TRBV2
CASRPGQANYGYTF
>TRBJ2-7|TRBV7-9
CASSRDEEQYF
>TRBJ2-2|TRBV7-7
CASSLQPNTGELFF